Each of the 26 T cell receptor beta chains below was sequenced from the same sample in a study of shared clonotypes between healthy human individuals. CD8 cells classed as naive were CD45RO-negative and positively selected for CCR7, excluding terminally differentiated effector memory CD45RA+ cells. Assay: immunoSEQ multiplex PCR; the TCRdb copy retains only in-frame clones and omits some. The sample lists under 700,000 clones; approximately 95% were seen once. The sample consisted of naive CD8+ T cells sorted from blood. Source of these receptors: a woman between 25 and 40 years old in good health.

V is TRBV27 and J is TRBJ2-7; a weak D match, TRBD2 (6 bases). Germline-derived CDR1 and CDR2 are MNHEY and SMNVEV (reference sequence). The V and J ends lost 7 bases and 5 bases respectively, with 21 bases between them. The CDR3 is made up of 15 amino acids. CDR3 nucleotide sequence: TGTGCCAGCACCCCTTCCGGGACTCTGGGGAACGAGCAGTACTTC. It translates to CASTPSGTLGNEQYF.

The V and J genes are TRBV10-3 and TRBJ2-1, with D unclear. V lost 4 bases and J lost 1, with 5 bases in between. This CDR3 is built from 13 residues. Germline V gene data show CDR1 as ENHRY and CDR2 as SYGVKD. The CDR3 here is CAISAGSYNEQFF. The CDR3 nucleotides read TGTGCCATCAGTGCCGGTTCCTACAATGAGCAGTTCTTC.

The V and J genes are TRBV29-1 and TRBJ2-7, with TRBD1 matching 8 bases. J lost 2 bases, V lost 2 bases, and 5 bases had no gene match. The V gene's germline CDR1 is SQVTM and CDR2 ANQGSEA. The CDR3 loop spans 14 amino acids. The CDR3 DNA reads TGCAGCGTTGAAAACAGGGGGGATACCTACGAGCAGTACTTC. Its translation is CSVENRGDTYEQYF.

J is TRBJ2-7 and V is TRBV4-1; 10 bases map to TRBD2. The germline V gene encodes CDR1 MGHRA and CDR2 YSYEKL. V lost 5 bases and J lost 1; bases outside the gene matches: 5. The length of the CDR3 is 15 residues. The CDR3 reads CASSFGTSASYEQYF. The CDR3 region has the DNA TGCGCCAGCAGCTTCGGGACTAGCGCGTCCTACGAGCAGTACTTC.

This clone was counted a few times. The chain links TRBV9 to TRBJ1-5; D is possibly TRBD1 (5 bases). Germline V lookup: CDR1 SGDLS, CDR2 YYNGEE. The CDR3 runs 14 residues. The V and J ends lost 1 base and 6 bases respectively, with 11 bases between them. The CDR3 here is CASSVSGGAQPQHF. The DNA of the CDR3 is TGTGCCAGCAGCGTATCAGGTGGGGCTCAGCCCCAGCATTTT.

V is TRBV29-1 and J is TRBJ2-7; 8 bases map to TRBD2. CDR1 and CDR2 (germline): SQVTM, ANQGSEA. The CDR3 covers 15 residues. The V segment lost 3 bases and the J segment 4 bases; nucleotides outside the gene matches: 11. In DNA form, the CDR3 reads TGCAGCGTTGATCATTCGGCAGCGGGAGTTTACGAGCAGTACTTC. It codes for CSVDHSAAGVYEQYF.

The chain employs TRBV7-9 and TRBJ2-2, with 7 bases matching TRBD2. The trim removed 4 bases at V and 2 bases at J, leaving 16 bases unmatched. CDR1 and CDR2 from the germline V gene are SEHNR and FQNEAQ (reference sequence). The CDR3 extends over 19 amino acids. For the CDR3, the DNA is TGTGCCAGCAGCTACCCAATGGGACTAAGCGGGATTAACACCGGGGAGCTGTTTTTT. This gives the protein CASSYPMGLSGINTGELFF.

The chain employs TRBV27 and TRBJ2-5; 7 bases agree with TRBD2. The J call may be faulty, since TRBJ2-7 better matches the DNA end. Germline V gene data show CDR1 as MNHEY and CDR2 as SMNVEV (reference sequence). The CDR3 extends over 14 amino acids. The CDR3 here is CASSLAAGTYEQYF. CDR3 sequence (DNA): TGTGCCAGCAGTTTGGCAGCGGGAACCTACGAGCAGTACTTC.

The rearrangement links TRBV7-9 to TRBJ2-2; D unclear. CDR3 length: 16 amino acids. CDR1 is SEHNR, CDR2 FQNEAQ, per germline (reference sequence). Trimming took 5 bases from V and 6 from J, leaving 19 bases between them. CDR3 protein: CASSARVTLNPGELFF. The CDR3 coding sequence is TGTGCCAGCAGCGCTCGGGTCACCCTAAACCCCGGGGAGCTGTTTTTT.

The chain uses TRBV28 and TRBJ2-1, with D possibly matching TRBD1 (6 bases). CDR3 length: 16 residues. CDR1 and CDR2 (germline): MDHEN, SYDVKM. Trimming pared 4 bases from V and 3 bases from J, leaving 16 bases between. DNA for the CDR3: TGTGCCAGCAGTTCGGTAGGGACACTGTACTACAATGAGCAGTTCTTC. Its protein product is CASSSVGTLYYNEQFF.

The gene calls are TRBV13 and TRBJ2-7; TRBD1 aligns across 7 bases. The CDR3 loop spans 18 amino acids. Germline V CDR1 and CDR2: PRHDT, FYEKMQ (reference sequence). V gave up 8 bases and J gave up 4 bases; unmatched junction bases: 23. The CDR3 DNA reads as TGTGCCAGCGGCCCAAGCCCGAGGGGTACAGGGGACCTTTACGAGCAGTACTTC. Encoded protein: CASGPSPRGTGDLYEQYF.

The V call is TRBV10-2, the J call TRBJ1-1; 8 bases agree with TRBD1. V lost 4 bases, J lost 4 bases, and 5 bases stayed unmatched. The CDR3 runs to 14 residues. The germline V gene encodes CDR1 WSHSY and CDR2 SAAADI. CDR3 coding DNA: TGCGCCAGCAGTGGGACAGGGAAGGTCACTGAAGCTTTCTTT. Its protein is CASSGTGKVTEAFF.

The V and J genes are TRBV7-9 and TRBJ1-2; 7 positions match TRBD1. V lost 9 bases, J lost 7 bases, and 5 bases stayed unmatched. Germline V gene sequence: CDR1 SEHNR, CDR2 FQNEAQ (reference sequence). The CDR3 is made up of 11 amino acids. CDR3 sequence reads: CASKGARGYTF. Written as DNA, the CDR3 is TGTGCCAGTAAGGGGGCGCGTGGCTACACCTTC.

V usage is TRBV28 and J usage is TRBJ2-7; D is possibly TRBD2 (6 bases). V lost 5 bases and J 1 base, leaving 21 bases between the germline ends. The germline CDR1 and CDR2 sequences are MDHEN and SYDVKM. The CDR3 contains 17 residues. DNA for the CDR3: TGTGCCAGCAGTATACCCGGGCTGGGAGGACTATCCTACGAGCAGTACTTC. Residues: CASSIPGLGGLSYEQYF.

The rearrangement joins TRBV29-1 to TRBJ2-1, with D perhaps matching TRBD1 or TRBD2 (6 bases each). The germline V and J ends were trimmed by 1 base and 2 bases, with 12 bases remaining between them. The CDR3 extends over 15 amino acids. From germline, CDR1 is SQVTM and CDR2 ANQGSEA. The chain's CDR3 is CSVEGGGGPYNEQFF. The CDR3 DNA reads TGCAGCGTTGAAGGAGGAGGGGGACCCTACAATGAGCAGTTCTTC.

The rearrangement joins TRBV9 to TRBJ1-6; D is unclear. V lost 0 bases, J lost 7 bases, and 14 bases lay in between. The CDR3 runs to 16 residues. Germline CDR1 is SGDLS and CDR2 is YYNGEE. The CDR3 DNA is TGTGCCAGCAGCGTAGGAGGTGCTGCGCCCAATTCACCCCTCCACTTT. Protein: CASSVGGAAPNSPLHF.

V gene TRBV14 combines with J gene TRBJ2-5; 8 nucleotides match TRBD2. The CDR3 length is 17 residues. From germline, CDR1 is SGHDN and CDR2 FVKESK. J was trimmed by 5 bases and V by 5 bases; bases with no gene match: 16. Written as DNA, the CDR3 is TGTGCCAGCAGCTTTTGGACTAGCAAGACCCTCGGGGAGACCCAGTACTTC. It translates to CASSFWTSKTLGETQYF.

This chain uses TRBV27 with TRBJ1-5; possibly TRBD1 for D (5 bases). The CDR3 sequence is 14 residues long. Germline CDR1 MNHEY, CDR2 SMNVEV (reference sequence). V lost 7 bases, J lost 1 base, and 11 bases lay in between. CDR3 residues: CASTPGGSNQPQHF. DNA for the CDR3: TGTGCCAGCACTCCGGGGGGGAGCAATCAGCCCCAGCATTTT.

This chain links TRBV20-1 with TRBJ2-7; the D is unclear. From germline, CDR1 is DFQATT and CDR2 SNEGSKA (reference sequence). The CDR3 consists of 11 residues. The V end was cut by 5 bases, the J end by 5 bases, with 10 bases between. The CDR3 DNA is TGCAGTGCTTCCCGTAACCACGAGCAGTACTTC. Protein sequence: CSASRNHEQYF.

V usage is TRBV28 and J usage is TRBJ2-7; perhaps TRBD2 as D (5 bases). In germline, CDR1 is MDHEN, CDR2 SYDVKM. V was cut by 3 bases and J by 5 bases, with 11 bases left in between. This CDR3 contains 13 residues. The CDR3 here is CASSFSGFNEQYF. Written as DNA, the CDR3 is TGTGCCAGCAGTTTCTCGGGGTTCAACGAGCAGTACTTC.

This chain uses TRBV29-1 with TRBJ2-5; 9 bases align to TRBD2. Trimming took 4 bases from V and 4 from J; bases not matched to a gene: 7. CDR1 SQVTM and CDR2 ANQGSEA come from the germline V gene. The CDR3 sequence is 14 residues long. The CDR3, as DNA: TGCAGCGTTGGAGTCTTGCGGGAGGGAGAGACCCAGTACTTC. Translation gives CSVGVLREGETQYF.

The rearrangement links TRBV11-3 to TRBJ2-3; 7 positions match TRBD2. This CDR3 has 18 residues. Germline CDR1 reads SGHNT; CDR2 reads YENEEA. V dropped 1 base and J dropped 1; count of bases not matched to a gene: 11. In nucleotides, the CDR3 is TGTGCCAGCAGCTTAGGTCCCGGACTAGAGAGGGGCACAGATACGCAGTATTTT. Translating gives CASSLGPGLERGTDTQYF. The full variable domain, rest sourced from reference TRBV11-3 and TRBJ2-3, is EAGVVQSPRYKIIEKKQPVAFWCNPISGHNTLYWYLQNLGQGPELLIRYENEEAVDDSQLPKDRFSAERLKGVDSTLKIQPAELGDSAVYLCASSLGPGLERGTDTQYFGPGTRLTVL.

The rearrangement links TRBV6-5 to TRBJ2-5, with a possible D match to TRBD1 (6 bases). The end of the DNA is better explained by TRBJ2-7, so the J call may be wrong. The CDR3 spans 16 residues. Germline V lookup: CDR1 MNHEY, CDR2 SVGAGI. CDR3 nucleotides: TGTGCCAGCAGTTACTCGTCGGGACATATGACCTACGAGCAGTACTTC. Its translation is CASSYSSGHMTYEQYF.

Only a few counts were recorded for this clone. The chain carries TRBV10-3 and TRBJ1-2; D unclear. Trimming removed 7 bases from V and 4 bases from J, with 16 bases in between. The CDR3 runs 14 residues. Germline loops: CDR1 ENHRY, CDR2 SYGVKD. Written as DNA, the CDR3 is TGTGCCATCAAAGACGGTGGAGGGTTCTATGGCTACACCTTC. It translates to CAIKDGGGFYGYTF.

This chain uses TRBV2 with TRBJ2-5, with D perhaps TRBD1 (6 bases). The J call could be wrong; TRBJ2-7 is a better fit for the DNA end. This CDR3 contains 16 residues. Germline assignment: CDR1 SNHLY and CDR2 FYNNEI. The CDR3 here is CASSEETGSNSYEQYF. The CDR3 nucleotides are TGTGCCAGCAGTGAGGAGACAGGATCAAACTCCTACGAGCAGTACTTC.

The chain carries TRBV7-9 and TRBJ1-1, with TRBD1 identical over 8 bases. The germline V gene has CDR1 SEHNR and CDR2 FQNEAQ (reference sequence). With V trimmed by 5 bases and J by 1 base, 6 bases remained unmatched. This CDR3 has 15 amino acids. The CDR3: CASSPITGGNTEAFF. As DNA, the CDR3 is TGTGCCAGCAGCCCTATCACAGGGGGGAACACTGAAGCTTTCTTT.